A single sample gave rise to the 19 T cell receptor beta chains below, sequenced in a study of CD8+ T cells in alopecia areata. Isolated RNA was reverse transcribed into cDNA used as the sequencing template. Here immunoSEQ multiplex PCR was the method, and the copy in TCRdb shows in-frame clones only, minus some. The table shows about 150,000 clones, with around 87% occurring only once. Sequenced material: CD8+ T cells sorted from blood, taken at week 0. The receptors here all came from a human donor with alopecia areata.

This chain joins TRBV4-1 and TRBJ2-5; D not certain. V was trimmed by 1 base and J by 1 base, leaving 16 bases between them. CDR1 and CDR2 (germline): MGHRA, YSYEKL. The CDR3 is 17 amino acids. CDR3: CASSQGVLPASQETQYF. The DNA for the CDR3 is TGCGCCAGCAGCCAAGGGGTACTCCCGGCTTCCCAAGAGACCCAGTACTTC.

The rearrangement links TRBV7-9 to TRBJ1-1; 9 positions agree with TRBD1. Trimming removed 3 bases from V and 4 bases from J; junction bases left unmatched: 12. The CDR3 has 17 amino acids. Germline V CDR1 and CDR2: SEHNR, FQNEAQ (reference sequence). CDR3 nucleotides: TGTGCCAGCAGCTTGCAAACTTCCGGGACAGGGATCACTGAAGCTTTCTTT. This encodes CASSLQTSGTGITEAFF.

The sample holds one count of this clone. CDR3 protein: CASSRRPTSGSGDIQYF. Written as DNA, the CDR3 is TGTGCCAGCAGCCGACGTCCGACTAGCGGGAGTGGAGACATTCAGTACTTC. The chain links TRBV7-2 to TRBJ2-4; 12 nucleotides agree with TRBD2. CDR3 length: 17 residues. Per the germline V gene, CDR1 is SGHTA and CDR2 is FQGNSA. V gave up 5 bases and J gave up 8 bases; unmatched junction bases: 13.

The gene calls are TRBV27 and TRBJ2-7, with a possible D match to TRBD2 (6 bases). Germline loops: CDR1 MNHEY, CDR2 SMNVEV (reference sequence). V shed 4 bases and J shed 7 bases, with 11 bases lying between them. This CDR3 has 12 residues. The CDR3 spells CASSSGLPEQYF. The CDR3, as DNA: TGTGCCAGCAGTTCGGGACTCCCTGAGCAGTACTTC.

The CDR3, as DNA: TGTGCCTGGAGTGCCGTCTACCTTGAGCCCCGCCACTACGAGCAGTACTTC. It encodes CAWSAVYLEPRHYEQYF. This chain uses TRBV30 with TRBJ2-7; D ambiguous. V was clipped by 1 base and J by 3 bases, with 22 bases between them. CDR1 and CDR2 (germline): GTSNPN, SVGIG (reference sequence). This CDR3 spans 17 amino acids.

In this sample, this clone turned up once. The chain combines TRBV5-6 with TRBJ2-2; weak D call: TRBD2 (6 bases). Trimming pared 4 bases from V and 1 base from J, leaving 11 bases between. The V gene's germline CDR1 is SGHDT and CDR2 YYEEEE. The length of the CDR3 is 15 residues. CDR3 in amino acids: CASSAAGQNTGELFF. The CDR3 nucleotides read TGTGCCAGCAGCGCGGCGGGGCAGAACACCGGGGAGCTGTTTTTT.

This rearrangement joins TRBV27 to TRBJ2-3; D unclear. The CDR3 is 14 residues long. V lost 3 bases and J 4 bases, leaving 11 bases between the germline ends. Germline V gives CDR1 MNHEY, CDR2 SMNVEV (reference sequence). The CDR3 region is CASSFRTQPDTQYF. The CDR3 nucleotides are TGTGCCAGCAGTTTTAGGACCCAACCAGATACGCAGTATTTT.

This clone was picked up one time. The genes are TRBV30 and TRBJ2-3; D perhaps matches TRBD2 (6 bases). Trimming took 3 bases from V and 6 from J, leaving 25 bases between them. CDR3 size: 17 residues. Germline V gene lookup returns CDR1 GTSNPN and CDR2 SVGIG (reference sequence). DNA of the CDR3: TGTGCCTGGAGGGGAATTTCGGAGGGCCGTTGGACGGATACGCAGTATTTT. This codes for CAWRGISEGRWTDTQYF.

The chain uses TRBV9 and TRBJ2-3, with 9 bases fitting TRBD2. The V gene's germline CDR1 is SGDLS and CDR2 YYNGEE. The CDR3 consists of 15 residues. Unmatched junction bases numbered 3, after V lost 4 bases and J lost 0 bases. This chain's CDR3 is CASSPLAGSTDTQYF. CDR3 nucleotides: TGTGCCAGCAGCCCACTAGCGGGTAGCACAGATACGCAGTATTTT.

The chain is built from TRBV10-2 and TRBJ2-5, with D possibly being TRBD2 (6 bases). Germline CDR1 is WSHSY and CDR2 is SAAADI. The CDR3 covers 14 residues. V was trimmed by 3 bases and J by 5 bases, leaving 13 bases between them. This CDR3 is CASSDPVGGETQYF. CDR3 nucleotide sequence: TGCGCCAGCAGTGACCCAGTCGGAGGGGAGACCCAGTACTTC.

This chain links TRBV4-1 with TRBJ2-7; 8 bases line up with TRBD2. Trimming removed 1 base from V and 6 bases from J; junction bases left unmatched: 11. Germline loops: CDR1 MGHRA, CDR2 YSYEKL. This CDR3 has 16 amino acids. In nucleotides, the CDR3 is TGCGCCAGCAGCCAAGGCGGTCGGGGGGGGCCGGTCGAGCAGTACTTC. Protein sequence: CASSQGGRGGPVEQYF.

The rearrangement links TRBV11-2 to TRBJ2-7; D may be TRBD2 (6 bases). The CDR3 is 15 amino acids. Germline CDR1 is SGHAT and CDR2 is FQNNGV. The V and J ends lost 0 bases and 0 bases respectively, with 9 bases between them. CDR3 DNA sequence: TGTGCCAGCAGCTTAGAGGCGGGGCCCTCCTACGAGCAGTACTTC. It codes for CASSLEAGPSYEQYF.

J is TRBJ1-1 and V is TRBV7-9, with D possibly matching TRBD1 (6 bases). This CDR3 region has 13 residues. V was cut by 1 base and J by 8 bases, with 11 bases left in between. In germline, CDR1 is SEHNR, CDR2 FQNEAQ (reference sequence). In DNA, the CDR3 is TGTGCCAGCAGCTTAGATATGGGGGCGGAAGCTTTCTTT. Translation: CASSLDMGAEAFF.

V is TRBV6-5 and J is TRBJ2-1; D unresolved. This CDR3 contains 12 residues. Trimming left V 6 bases short and J 2 bases short, with 5 bases between. Germline V lookup: CDR1 MNHEY, CDR2 SVGAGI. The DNA for the CDR3 is TGTGCCAGCAGCCCTGCCTACAATGAGCAGTTCTTC. It encodes CASSPAYNEQFF.

This clone was seen once. The rearrangement links TRBV13 to TRBJ2-3; 10 bases are a match to TRBD1. Germline V lookup: CDR1 PRHDT, CDR2 FYEKMQ (reference sequence). J gave up 5 bases and V 1 base, and 3 bases lay outside the gene matches. CDR3 length: 15 amino acids. CDR3 protein: CASSLAGTGVDTQYF. The CDR3 DNA reads as TGTGCCAGCAGCTTAGCCGGGACAGGGGTAGATACGCAGTATTTT.

J is TRBJ2-1 and V is TRBV10-3; the D gene is possibly TRBD2 (5 bases). In germline, CDR1 is ENHRY, CDR2 SYGVKD. V was shortened by 9 bases and J by 1 base, with 10 bases between the two germline ends. The CDR3 consists of 13 residues. The CDR3 DNA reads as TGTGCCATAAGAGCGGATTCCTACAATGAGCAGTTCTTC. It specifies CAIRADSYNEQFF.

The V call is TRBV30, the J call TRBJ2-1, with TRBD2 as a possible D gene (6 bases). V dropped 3 bases and J dropped 9 bases, with 9 bases sitting between them. Germline V lookup: CDR1 GTSNPN, CDR2 SVGIG (reference sequence). This CDR3 has 11 amino acids. CDR3 DNA sequence: TGTGCCTGGAGGTCCGGGAGTGAGCAGTTCTTC. It yields the protein CAWRSGSEQFF.

The chain recombines TRBV7-9 with TRBJ1-2, with 8 bases matching TRBD1. Germline V CDR1 and CDR2: SEHNR, FQNEAQ (reference sequence). CDR3 size: 15 residues. The V and J ends lost 5 bases and 4 bases, in that order; junction bases with no gene match: 9. Here the CDR3 reads CASSQNRGGIYGYTF. The CDR3 coding sequence is TGTGCCAGCAGCCAAAACAGGGGGGGAATCTATGGCTACACCTTC.

The CDR3 protein is CSVLTGDGELFF. The CDR3 DNA sequence: TGCAGCGTCTTAACAGGGGACGGGGAGCTGTTTTTT. The rearrangement uses TRBV29-1 and TRBJ2-2, with 7 bases fitting TRBD1. Germline lookup yields CDR1 SQVTM and CDR2 ANQGSEA. The length of the CDR3 is 12 residues. J was trimmed by 7 bases and V by 6 bases; bases with no gene match: 5.